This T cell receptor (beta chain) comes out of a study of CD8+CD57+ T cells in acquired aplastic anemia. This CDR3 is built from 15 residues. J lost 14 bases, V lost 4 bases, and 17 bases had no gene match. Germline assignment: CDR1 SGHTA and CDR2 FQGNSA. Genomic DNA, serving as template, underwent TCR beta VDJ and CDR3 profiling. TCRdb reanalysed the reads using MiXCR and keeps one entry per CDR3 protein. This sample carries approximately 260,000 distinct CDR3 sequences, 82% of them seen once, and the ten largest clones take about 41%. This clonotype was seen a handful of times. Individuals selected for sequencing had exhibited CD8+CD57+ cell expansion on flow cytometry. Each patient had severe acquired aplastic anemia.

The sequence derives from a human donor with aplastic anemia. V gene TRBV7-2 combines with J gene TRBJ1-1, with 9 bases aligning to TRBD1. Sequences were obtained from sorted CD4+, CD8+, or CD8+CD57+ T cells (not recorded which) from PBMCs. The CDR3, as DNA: TGTGCCAGCAGCTCCGGGACAGGGTATGGCTACACCGTCTTCTTT. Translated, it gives CASSSGTGYGYTVFF.